Each of the 18 T cell receptor beta chains below was sequenced from the same sample in a study of OX40 agonist ivuxolimab in advanced cancers. Only in-frame clones appear in the TCRdb table, and some are missing; sequencing was by immunoSEQ multiplex PCR. This table has 65,000 to 95,000 clones, around 90% appearing once. The material sequenced was CD4+ or CD8+ T cells sorted from blood, taken in a trial of the OX40 agonist ivuxolimab. These receptors were obtained from an adult with an advanced solid tumor such as melanoma, head and neck, liver or kidney cancer.

This clone was seen only once. This rearrangement joins TRBV7-2 to TRBJ2-1; 10 bases are a match to TRBD2. Trimming at V came to 4 bases and at J to 4 bases, leaving 4 bases not matched to a gene. Germline loops: CDR1 SGHTA, CDR2 FQGNSA. This CDR3 contains 15 residues. CDR3 nucleotide sequence: TGTGCCAGCAGCTCCCGGACTAGCGGATACAATGAGCAGTTCTTC. Its protein product is CASSSRTSGYNEQFF.

V and J are TRBV6-6 and TRBJ2-1; D possibly corresponds to TRBD1 (6 bases). V lost 6 bases and J lost 8, with 20 bases in between. In germline, CDR1 is MNHNY, CDR2 SVGAGI (reference sequence). There are 15 residues in the CDR3. The CDR3 nucleotides are TGTGCCAGCAGCTCAGGGGTATGGAGCCGCCATGAGCAGTTCTTC. This encodes CASSSGVWSRHEQFF.

CDR3 sequence: CAWTSGSPGDEQYF. For the CDR3, the DNA is TGTGCCTGGACTAGCGGGAGCCCCGGAGACGAGCAGTACTTC. The chain carries TRBV30 and TRBJ2-7; 10 bases fit TRBD2. V shed 4 bases and J 5 bases; nucleotides not matched to a gene: 8. Germline CDR1 is GTSNPN and CDR2 is SVGIG (reference sequence). CDR3 size: 14 residues.

This chain links TRBV21-1 with TRBJ2-1; TRBD1, as called in the table, went unchecked against the DNA. TRBV21-1 is a documented pseudogene. The CDR3 has 13 amino acids. Here the CDR3 reads CASSQGAYNEQFF. The DNA of the CDR3 is TGTGCCAGCAGCCAGGGGGCTTACAATGAGCAGTTCTTC.

CDR3 sequence: CASSLPGQGSYEQYF. CDR3 DNA: TGTGCCAGCAGTTTACCGGGACAGGGCTCCTACGAGCAGTACTTC. This chain links TRBV28 with TRBJ2-7, with TRBD1 matching 9 bases. This CDR3 region has 15 residues. CDR1 is MDHEN and CDR2 is SYDVKM in the germline V gene. V shed 2 bases, J shed 0 bases, and the junction held 2 bases outside the gene matches.

This rearrangement joins TRBV7-9 to TRBJ2-3; D gene uncertain. The ends were cut back, 3 bases at V and 0 bases at J, with 10 bases in the middle. Germline V gene data show CDR1 as SEHNR and CDR2 as FQNEAQ (reference sequence). The length of the CDR3 is 15 residues. CDR3: CASSFYSGSTDTQYF. The CDR3 DNA reads TGTGCCAGCAGCTTTTATTCCGGGAGCACAGATACGCAGTATTTT.

J is TRBJ2-7 and V is TRBV5-1; D is possibly TRBD2 (6 bases). V lost 2 bases and J lost 0, with 15 bases in between. CDR3 size: 16 residues. Germline loops: CDR1 SGHRS, CDR2 YFSETQ. This CDR3 is CASSFSSAGSSYEQYF. CDR3 sequence (DNA): TGCGCCAGCAGCTTCTCTTCGGCGGGGAGCTCCTACGAGCAGTACTTC.

This chain joins TRBV28 and TRBJ2-1; 10 nucleotides line up with TRBD2. J was trimmed by 8 bases and V by 3 bases; bases with no gene match: 7. This CDR3 region has 15 residues. Germline V CDR1 and CDR2: MDHEN, SYDVKM. Here the CDR3 DNA reads TGTGCCAGCAGTTTCGAGGGACTAGCGATGCATGAGCAGTTCTTC. Protein: CASSFEGLAMHEQFF.

This clone was detected only once. V is TRBV9 and J is TRBJ2-5; D perhaps matches TRBD1 (5 bases). Germline values: CDR1 SGDLS, CDR2 YYNGEE. The CDR3 is 14 residues long. Trimming cost V 6 bases and J 0 bases, with 12 bases left between them. The CDR3 DNA is TGTGCCAGCAATGGGGCCGGGTACCAAGAGACCCAGTACTTC. It yields the protein CASNGAGYQETQYF.

This rearrangement joins TRBV4-2 to TRBJ1-1, with D possibly TRBD1 on 5 matching bases. Germline values: CDR1 LGHNA, CDR2 YNFKEQ. The CDR3 contains 14 residues. The V and J ends lost 2 bases and 1 base respectively, with 8 bases between them. The CDR3 spells CASSQPDRNTEAFF. The CDR3 DNA follows: TGTGCCAGCAGCCAACCCGACAGGAACACTGAAGCTTTCTTT.

The chain employs TRBV7-2 and TRBJ1-5; D remains unclear. This CDR3 comprises 13 residues. V was pared by 5 bases and J by 1 base, with 6 bases between. CDR1 is SGHTA, CDR2 FQGNSA, per germline. The CDR3 region is CASSQHSNQPQHF. In DNA, the CDR3 is TGTGCCAGCAGCCAACACAGCAATCAGCCCCAGCATTTT.

CDR3 bases: TGTGCCAGCTCACCACCGTTCTTCTCCTACGAGCAGTACTTC. This translates into CASSPPFFSYEQYF. The chain carries TRBV18 and TRBJ2-7, with D unresolved. The CDR3 has 14 residues. Germline CDR1 reads KGHSH; CDR2 reads LQKENI. V was cut by 0 bases and J by 0 bases, with 6 bases left in between.

The chain uses TRBV6-1 and TRBJ1-4; D unresolved. Per germline, CDR1 MNHNS and CDR2 SASEGT. Trimming pared 3 bases from V and 7 bases from J, leaving 6 bases between. The CDR3 has 12 residues. CDR3 nucleotides: TGTGCCAGCAGTGATTGGGTTGAAAAACTGTTTTTT. The encoded protein is CASSDWVEKLFF.

The rearrangement joins TRBV5-1 to TRBJ1-2; the D gene is possibly TRBD1 (5 bases). This CDR3 has 14 amino acids. V was trimmed by 1 base and J by 2 bases, leaving 9 bases between them. Per germline, CDR1 SGHRS and CDR2 YFSETQ. The CDR3 DNA sequence: TGCGCCAGCAGCTTGACTGGGGGGAACTATGGCTACACCTTC. Translating it yields CASSLTGGNYGYTF.

This clone came up once. The chain uses TRBV29-1 and TRBJ1-1; 8 bases align to TRBD1. Germline assignment: CDR1 SQVTM and CDR2 ANQGSEA. V lost 5 bases and J lost 1; bases outside the gene matches: 9. The CDR3 is made up of 15 amino acids. This chain's CDR3 is CSVQFQGAENTEAFF. The CDR3 DNA reads TGCAGCGTTCAATTTCAGGGGGCTGAGAACACTGAAGCTTTCTTT.

This chain links TRBV28 with TRBJ2-6, with D uncertain. V was clipped by 7 bases and J by 0 bases, with 7 bases between them. The CDR3 spans 14 residues. From germline, CDR1 is MDHEN and CDR2 SYDVKM. CDR3 DNA: TGTGCCAGCATAAAGTCCTCTGGGGCCAACGTCCTGACTTTC. Its protein is CASIKSSGANVLTF.

The chain is built from TRBV9 and TRBJ2-1, with TRBD1 identical over 8 bases. V shed 1 base, J shed 1 base, and the junction held 10 bases outside the gene matches. The germline V gene has CDR1 SGDLS and CDR2 YYNGEE. The CDR3 is 18 amino acids. CDR3 nucleotide sequence: TGTGCCAGCAGCGTACTAGGACAGGGTGCCTATTCCTACAATGAGCAGTTCTTC. This encodes CASSVLGQGAYSYNEQFF.

The chain has TRBV6-1 and TRBJ1-2; tentative D call: TRBD1 (6 bases). V shed 7 bases and J shed 6 bases, with 12 bases lying between them. The germline V gene encodes CDR1 MNHNS and CDR2 SASEGT. CDR3 length: 12 amino acids. The DNA of the CDR3 is TGTGCCAGCAAGGGGGTGGCTAATGGCTACACCTTC. Translating gives CASKGVANGYTF.